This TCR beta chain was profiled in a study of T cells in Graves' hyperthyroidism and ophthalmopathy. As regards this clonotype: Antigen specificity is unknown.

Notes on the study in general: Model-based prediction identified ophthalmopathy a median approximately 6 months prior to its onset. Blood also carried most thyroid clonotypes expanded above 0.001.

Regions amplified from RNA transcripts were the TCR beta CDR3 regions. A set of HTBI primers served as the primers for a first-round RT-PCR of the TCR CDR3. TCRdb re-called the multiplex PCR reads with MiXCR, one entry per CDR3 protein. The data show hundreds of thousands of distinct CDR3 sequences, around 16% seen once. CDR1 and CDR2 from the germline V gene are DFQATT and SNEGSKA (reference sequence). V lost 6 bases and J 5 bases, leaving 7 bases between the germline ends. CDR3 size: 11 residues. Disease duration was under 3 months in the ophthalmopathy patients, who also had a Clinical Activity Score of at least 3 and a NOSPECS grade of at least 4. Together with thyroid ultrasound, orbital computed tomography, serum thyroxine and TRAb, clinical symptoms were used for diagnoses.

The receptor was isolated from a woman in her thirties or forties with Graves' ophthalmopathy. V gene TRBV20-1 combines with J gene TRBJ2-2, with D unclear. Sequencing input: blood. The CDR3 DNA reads TGCAGTGCCCAGACGACCGGGGAGCTGTTTTTT. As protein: CSAQTTGELFF.